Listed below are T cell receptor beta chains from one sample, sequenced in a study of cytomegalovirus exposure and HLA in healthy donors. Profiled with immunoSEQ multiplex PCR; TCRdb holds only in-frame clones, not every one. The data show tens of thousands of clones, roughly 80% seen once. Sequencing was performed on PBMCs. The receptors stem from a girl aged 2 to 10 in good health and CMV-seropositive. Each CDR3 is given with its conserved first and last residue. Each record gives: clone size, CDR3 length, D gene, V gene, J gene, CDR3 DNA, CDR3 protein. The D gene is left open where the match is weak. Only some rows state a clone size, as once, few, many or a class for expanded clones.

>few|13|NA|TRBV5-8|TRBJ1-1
TGTGCCAGCAGCTTGTTCAGGGGCACTGAAGCTTTCTTT
CASSLFRGTEAFF
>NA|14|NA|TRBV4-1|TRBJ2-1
TGCGCCAGCAGCCAAACCCTTATGAGCAATGAGCAGTTCTTC
CASSQTLMSNEQFF
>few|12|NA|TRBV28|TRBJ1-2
TGTGCCAGCAGTTTTCAGGGGCGGGGCTACACCTTC
CASSFQGRGYTF
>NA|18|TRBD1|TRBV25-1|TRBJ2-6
TGTGCCAGCACTGGGCCGGACAGGGCGGCCACTGGGGCCAACGTCCTGACTTTC
CASTGPDRAATGANVLTF
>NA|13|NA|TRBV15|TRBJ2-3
TGTGCCACCAGCAGAGATCAAACAGATACGCAGTATTTT
CATSRDQTDTQYF
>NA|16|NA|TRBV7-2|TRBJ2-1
TGTGCCAGCAGCTTAGATCGAGGGCAGGGGTACAATGAGCAGTTCTTC
CASSLDRGQGYNEQFF
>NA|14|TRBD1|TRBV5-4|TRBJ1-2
TGTGCCAGCAGCTTGGGGACAGGGCTGCTTTTCCACACCTTC
CASSLGTGLLFHTF
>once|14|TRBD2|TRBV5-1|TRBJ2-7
TGCGCCAGCAGATTGACTAGCGGGAGCGACGAGCAGTACTTC
CASRLTSGSDEQYF
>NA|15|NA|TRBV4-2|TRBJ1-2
TGTGCCAGCAGTTCCACCGGGTTAGCTAACTATGGCTACACCTTC
CASSSTGLANYGYTF
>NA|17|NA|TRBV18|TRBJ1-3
TGTGCCAGCTCACCTCCTAATTCAGACTTCTCTGGAAACACCATATATTTT
CASSPPNSDFSGNTIYF
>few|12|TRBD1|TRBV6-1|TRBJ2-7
TGTGCCAGCAGTAAATACGGACAGGGAGAGTACTTC
CASSKYGQGEYF
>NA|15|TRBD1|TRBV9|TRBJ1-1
TGTGCCAGCAGCGTAGCTGGGGGACAGTACACTGAAGCTTTCTTT
CASSVAGGQYTEAFF
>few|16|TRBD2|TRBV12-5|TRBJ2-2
TGTGCTAGTGGTTTGGGACTAGCGGGAGATCACGGGGAGCTGTTTTTT
CASGLGLAGDHGELFF
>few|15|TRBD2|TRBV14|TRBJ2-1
TGTGCCAGCAGCCAAGGGGAGACTAGCCTGCGTGAGCAGTTCTTC
CASSQGETSLREQFF
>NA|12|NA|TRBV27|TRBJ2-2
TGTGCCAGCGGAGACAGCACCGGGGAGCTGTTTTTT
CASGDSTGELFF
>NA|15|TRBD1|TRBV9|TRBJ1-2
TGTGCCAGCAGCCCAGGGGACAGGGAGATCTATGGCTACACCTTC
CASSPGDREIYGYTF
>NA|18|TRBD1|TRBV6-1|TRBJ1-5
TGTGCCAGCAGTGGGACAGGGGGCGCTTGGGTTGGCAATCAGCCCCAGCATTTT
CASSGTGGAWVGNQPQHF
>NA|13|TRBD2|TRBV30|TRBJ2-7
TGTGCCTGGAGTGGACTAGCGGGAGTTTGGCAGTACTTC
CAWSGLAGVWQYF
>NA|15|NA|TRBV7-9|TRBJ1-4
TGTGCCAGCAGTCCAGCGGGGTCAACTAATGAAAAACTGTTTTTT
CASSPAGSTNEKLFF
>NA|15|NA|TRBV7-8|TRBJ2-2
TGTGCCAGCAGCTTAACAGGACCCACCCCCGGGGAGCTGTTTTTT
CASSLTGPTPGELFF
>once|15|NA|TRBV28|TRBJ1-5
TGTGCCAGCAGTTTCTTAATATATAGCAATCAGCCCCAGCATTTT
CASSFLIYSNQPQHF
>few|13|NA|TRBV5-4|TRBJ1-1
TGTGCCAGCAGCTCAGGGGAGAGCACTGAAGCTTTCTTT
CASSSGESTEAFF
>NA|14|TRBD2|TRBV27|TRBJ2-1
TGTGCCAGCCGAGGGCTAGCGGGCTACAATGAGCAGTTCTTC
CASRGLAGYNEQFF
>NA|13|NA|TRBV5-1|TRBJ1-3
TGCGCCAGCAGCTCGAGCTCTGGAAACACCATATATTTT
CASSSSSGNTIYF
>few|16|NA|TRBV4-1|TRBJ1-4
TGCGCCAGCAGCCAAGATAAGTACAGTATTAATGAAAAACTGTTTTTT
CASSQDKYSINEKLFF
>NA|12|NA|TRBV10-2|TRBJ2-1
TGCGCCAGCAGCGGGGACTACAATGAGCAGTTCTTC
CASSGDYNEQFF
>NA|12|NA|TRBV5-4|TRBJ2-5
TGTGCCAGCAGCGGGCCTCAAGAGACCCAGTACTTC
CASSGPQETQYF
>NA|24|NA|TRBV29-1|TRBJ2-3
TGCAGCGTTGAATTAACTCGGACAGGGGGATCCAGGACTAGCGGAGCTCGGGGCACAGATACGCAGTATTTT
CSVELTRTGGSRTSGARGTDTQYF
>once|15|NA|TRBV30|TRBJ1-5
TGTGCCTGGTCTGGGGGGGTCTCGGGCAATCAGCCCCAGCATTTT
CAWSGGVSGNQPQHF
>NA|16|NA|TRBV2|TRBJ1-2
TGTGCCAGCAGTGAATCGTTGGCAGGGGCAACTTATGGCTACACCTTC
CASSESLAGATYGYTF
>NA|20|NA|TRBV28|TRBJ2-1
TGTGCCAGCAGTTCCCCCTCGTCGAGGATCAGGGGGGATTTGGACAATGAGCAGTTCTTC
CASSSPSSRIRGDLDNEQFF
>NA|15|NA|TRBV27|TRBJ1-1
TGTGCCAGCAGCCTCACAGGGAGCTTGGGCACTGAAGCTTTCTTT
CASSLTGSLGTEAFF
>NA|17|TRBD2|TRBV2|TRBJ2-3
TGTGCCAGCAGTCAAATGTTGGGACTAGTGAGCACAGATACGCAGTATTTT
CASSQMLGLVSTDTQYF
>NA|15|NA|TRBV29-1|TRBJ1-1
TGCAGCACTCTTACCCTTGGGGGGGGGAACACTGAAGCTTTCTTT
CSTLTLGGGNTEAFF
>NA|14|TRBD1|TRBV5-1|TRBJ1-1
TGCGCCAGCAGCTTGGAACAGGGGAGCACTGAAGCTTTCTTT
CASSLEQGSTEAFF
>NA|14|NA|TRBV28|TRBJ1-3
TGTGCCAGCAGTTTCAGGGTCCCTGGAAACACCATATATTTT
CASSFRVPGNTIYF
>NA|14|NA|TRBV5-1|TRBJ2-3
TGCGCCAGCAGCTTGGGCCAGGGACACGATACGCAGTATTTT
CASSLGQGHDTQYF